Listed below are T cell receptor beta chains from one sample, sequenced in a study of shared clonotypes between healthy human individuals. This table comes from immunoSEQ multiplex PCR, and its TCRdb copy is limited to in-frame clones, with some not included. The sample consists of hundreds of thousands of clones, more than 70% of them appearing once. Sequenced sample: memory CD4+ T cells sorted from blood. The receptors were sampled from a young woman in good health. Both conserved end residues are part of each CDR3. The D gene is left open where the match is weak. The size field is filled for only some rows; it gives once, few, many or a size class.

TRBV13	TRBJ2-3	.	.	TGTGCCAGCAGCACACGGGGCAGGGGAAGCACAGATACGCAGTATTTT	CASSTRGRGSTDTQYF
TRBV7-8	TRBJ2-7	.	.	TGTGCCAGCAGCTTAAGGGTGGGAGCCAACTACGAGCAGTACTTC	CASSLRVGANYEQYF
TRBV9	TRBJ2-7	.	.	TGTGCCAGCAGCGTTTGGGAGACAGAAGGCTACGAGCAGTACTTC	CASSVWETEGYEQYF
TRBV6-1	TRBJ2-7	once	.	TGTGCCAGCAGTGAAAGGGGGGCGGAGGAGCAGTACTTC	CASSERGAEEQYF
TRBV28	TRBJ1-5	.	TRBD1	TGTGCCAGCAGTCCTCAAAGACAGGGGGCTCAGCCCCAGCATTTT	CASSPQRQGAQPQHF
TRBV30	TRBJ1-2	.	.	TGTGCCTGGAGTGTACGAATTAGTGTCCTCAGGGGCTACACCTTC	CAWSVRISVLRGYTF
TRBV2	TRBJ2-3	few	TRBD2	TGTGCCAGCAGCCCCCAGACTAGCGGCACAGATACGCAGTATTTT	CASSPQTSGTDTQYF
TRBV4-1	TRBJ2-5	once	TRBD2	TGCGCCAGCAGCCAAGAAGAGTCTAGCGGGACCCAAGAGACCCAGTACTTC	CASSQEESSGTQETQYF
TRBV11-2	TRBJ2-2	.	.	TGTGCCAGCAGCCCGACAGGAACGAACACCGGGGAGCTGTTTTTT	CASSPTGTNTGELFF
TRBV5-1	TRBJ2-5	.	TRBD1	TGCGCCAGCAGCCTAGACAGGGGCGAGACCCAGTACTTC	CASSLDRGETQYF
TRBV7-9	TRBJ2-7	.	TRBD1	TGTGCCAGCCACGGGACAGGGGCCTACGAGCAGTACTTC	CASHGTGAYEQYF
TRBV29-1	TRBJ2-3	.	TRBD2	TGCAGCGTTGAATTCTATCAGCGGGGAGGAGATACGCAGTATTTT	CSVEFYQRGGDTQYF
TRBV28	TRBJ2-7	.	.	TGTGCCAGCAGGTCCGGGACCCACTTCTACGAGCAGTACTTC	CASRSGTHFYEQYF
TRBV29-1	TRBJ1-2	few	.	TGCAGCGTTGATGAGGGGCGGGGCTACACCTTC	CSVDEGRGYTF
TRBV5-1	TRBJ2-1	.	.	TGCGCCAGCAGCCGACTTGCCATGGGATACAATGAGCAGTTCTTC	CASSRLAMGYNEQFF
TRBV5-1	TRBJ2-1	.	TRBD2	TGCGCCAGCAGCCGTGGGACTAGCGGTGACAATGAGCAGTTCTTC	CASSRGTSGDNEQFF
TRBV30	TRBJ1-6	.	.	TGTGCCTGGAGCCCTTCCAAGGGCACTTTCGGATCACCCCTCCACTTT	CAWSPSKGTFGSPLHF